This TCR beta chain is from a study of PD-1 blockade in classical Hodgkin lymphoma. General study points: By cycle point C4D1, TCR diversity had risen significantly in CD4+ cells (but not CD8+ cells). Baseline TCR diversity was reportedly lower in newly diagnosed patients than healthy donors.

Measured with immunoSEQ multiplex PCR; TCRdb has only the in-frame clones, and not every one. The sample yields about 59,000 clones, roughly nine tenths seen once. Turning to this clone: Its matching antigen is unknown.

Patients all relapsed after autologous stem cell transplantation, and there was variation in brentuximab vedotin exposure. The best responses consisted of complete response, partial response or progressive disease. The TCR comes from a human donor with classical Hodgkin lymphoma. Sequenced here: peripheral blood mononuclear cells (PBMCs), sampled at baseline.

CDR3 DNA: TGTGCCAGCAGCCAAGATTTGGGGATGACTAGCGAGCAGTACTTC. Translated, it gives CASSQDLGMTSEQYF. The genes are TRBV4-2 and TRBJ2-7; perhaps TRBD2 as D (6 bases). This CDR3 region has 15 residues. Deletions cut 0 bases from V and 6 bases from J, with 15 bases between. CDR1 is LGHNA and CDR2 is YNFKEQ in the germline V gene.